This T cell receptor (beta chain) emerged from a study of T cells after yellow fever vaccination. Study-wide background: Fractions of limited cellularity were prepared by means of SMART-Seq v4 Ultra Low Input. Points from the study as a whole: It was a weaker secondary response, yet one that peaked faster, at day 5 versus 15. The booster saw the reappearance of most primary-vaccination clones (around 95% CD4, about 90% CD8).

Conversion of TCR transcripts into cDNA relied on 5'RACE template switching, which added a universal primer site and UMIs. One entry per CDR3 protein results from TCRdb running MiXCR on the 5' RACE reads. The sample has approximately 610,000 distinct CDR3 sequences, less than 20% seen once. The ends were cut back, 5 bases at V and 5 bases at J, with 15 bases in the middle. The CDR3 totals 14 residues. Germline V CDR1 and CDR2: SGHVS, FQNEAQ. This clonotype was picked up many times. Its antigen is still unknown. The V call is TRBV7-8, the J call TRBJ1-2; D call uncertain. The clonotype originates from a man in his late teens or twenties who received the YFV17D yellow fever vaccine. The sample here was PBMCs, taken 4 to 6 days after the first yellow fever vaccination. The CDR3 sequence: CASSIGSAAYGYTF. DNA for the CDR3: TGTGCCAGCAGCATAGGGTCGGCAGCGTATGGCTACACCTTC.